Listed below are T cell receptor beta chains from one sample, sequenced in a study of cytomegalovirus exposure and HLA in healthy donors. The data were produced by immunoSEQ multiplex PCR, yet TCRdb's version contains in-frame clones alone and is incomplete. In the table there are tens of thousands of clones, approximately 70% of which are singletons. The sequencing input was PBMCs. The origin of the receptors is a man aged 50 to 59 in good health and CMV-seronegative. Each CDR3 is given with its conserved first and last residue. The D gene is left open where the match is weak. The size of a clone is reported for some rows only, either as once, few or many, or as a class for expanded clones.

TRBJ2-5	.	TRBD2	TRBV6-5	TGTGCCAGCAGATCAATTAGCGGGTTCGAAGAGACCCAGTACTTC	CASRSISGFEETQYF
TRBJ2-7	.	.	TRBV11-2	TGTGCCAGCAGCTGGCGGCAGTACGAGCAGTACTTC	CASSWRQYEQYF
TRBJ2-7	.	TRBD2	TRBV5-4	TGTGCCAGCAGCTTAGCGGGCGGGGGCTACGAGCAGTACTTC	CASSLAGGGYEQYF
TRBJ2-3	.	.	TRBV29-1	TGCAGCGTTGTTAAGGCAGGGGGCACAGATACGCAGTATTTT	CSVVKAGGTDTQYF
TRBJ1-4	.	.	TRBV6-1	TGTGCCAGCAGAGCTCGGACAGATAATGAAAAACTGTTTTTT	CASRARTDNEKLFF
TRBJ2-1	.	.	TRBV9	TGTGCCAGCAGCGTAATGCAGGGTTTCGATGAGCAGTTCTTC	CASSVMQGFDEQFF
TRBJ1-2	.	TRBD1	TRBV5-8	TGTGCCAGCAGCCCTAGGACAGGGGTGGACTATGGCTACACCTTC	CASSPRTGVDYGYTF
TRBJ1-2	once	TRBD1	TRBV7-6	TGTGCCAGCAGCCCACGGACAGGGGGCGATGGCTACACCTTC	CASSPRTGGDGYTF
TRBJ1-1	.	.	TRBV11-3	TGTGCCAGCAGCTTAACGGGGGACACTGAAGCTTTCTTT	CASSLTGDTEAFF
TRBJ1-2	.	TRBD1	TRBV30	TGTGCCTGGAGTTCGGGACAGGGGGCTCGTGGCTACACCTTC	CAWSSGQGARGYTF
TRBJ2-7	few	.	TRBV9	TGTGCCAGCAGCGGACCCGTGGGCCGCGCCTACGAGCAGTACTTC	CASSGPVGRAYEQYF
TRBJ2-1	.	TRBD1	TRBV5-1	TGCGCCAGCAGCTTGGAGACAGGGAGTCTTTCCTACAATGAGCAGTTCTTC	CASSLETGSLSYNEQFF
TRBJ2-7	.	.	TRBV13	TGTGCCAGCAGCTCATACGACAGGAAGGCCTACGAGCAGTACTTC	CASSSYDRKAYEQYF
TRBJ1-3	.	TRBD1	TRBV18	TGTGCCAGCTCACAACGGACAGGTGGAAACACCATATATTTT	CASSQRTGGNTIYF
TRBJ2-4	.	TRBD1	TRBV7-2	TGTGCCAGCAGCCCCACCACGACAACAGGGGTCAAAAACATTCAGTACTTC	CASSPTTTTGVKNIQYF
TRBJ2-3	.	TRBD2	TRBV30	TGTGCCTGGAGTGTATCGGGGGGACTAGCGGGGGGGCCAACAGATACGCAGTATTTT	CAWSVSGGLAGGPTDTQYF
TRBJ2-5	.	TRBD2	TRBV12-5	TGTGCTAGTGGTTTGGCCGGGGGGATGAGAGAGACCCAGTACTTC	CASGLAGGMRETQYF
TRBJ1-5	.	TRBD1	TRBV5-8	TGTGCCAGCAGCTCGGGACAGTCCTTTAATCAGCCCCAGCATTTT	CASSSGQSFNQPQHF
TRBJ2-7	once	.	TRBV6-1	TGTGCCAGCAGAGAAGGCGGTACCTTGGAGCAGTACTTC	CASREGGTLEQYF
TRBJ2-1	.	TRBD1	TRBV7-3	TGTGCCAGCAGCCGGGACAGCTCCTACAATGAGCAGTTCTTC	CASSRDSSYNEQFF
TRBJ1-2	.	.	TRBV29-1	TGCAGCGTTGAGTCAGCTAACTATGGCTACACCTTC	CSVESANYGYTF
TRBJ1-2	.	TRBD1	TRBV5-1	TGCGCCAGCAGCAGGGACAGGGACACTGGCTACACCTTC	CASSRDRDTGYTF
TRBJ2-1	once	.	TRBV10-2	TGCGCCAGCAGTGAACGAGGGAATGAGCAGTTCTTC	CASSERGNEQFF
TRBJ2-5	.	TRBD2	TRBV5-6	TGTGCCAGCAGCCCGGGACTAGCGGGGGCAACCCGAAGGGAGACCCAGTACTTC	CASSPGLAGATRRETQYF
TRBJ2-7	.	TRBD2	TRBV5-1	TGCGCCAGCAGTCGGACTAGCGGCTACGAGCAGTACTTC	CASSRTSGYEQYF
TRBJ1-5	once	TRBD1	TRBV19	TGTGCCAGTAGTATAGATCGGGGACAGGGGAGTCAGCCCCAGCATTTT	CASSIDRGQGSQPQHF
TRBJ1-5	.	.	TRBV7-2	TGTGCCAGCAGCTTTGACAAGGGGAAGGGGCCCCAGCATTTT	CASSFDKGKGPQHF
TRBJ1-1	.	.	TRBV20-1	TGCAGTGCTAATTGGCGGGCTGAAGCTTTCTTT	CSANWRAEAFF
TRBJ1-1	.	.	TRBV6-6	TGTGCCACCCTCCCGAACACTGAAGCTTTCTTT	CATLPNTEAFF
TRBJ1-1	.	.	TRBV2	TGTGCCAGCAGTGAAGTCCAGGCCGCGCGAGCTTTCTTT	CASSEVQAARAFF
TRBJ1-6	once	TRBD1	TRBV5-1	TGCGCCAGCAGCTTGGCCGGACAGGGCGAGGGAAGCTCCTATAATTCACCCCTCCACTTT	CASSLAGQGEGSSYNSPLHF
TRBJ1-2	.	.	TRBV9	TGTGCCAGCAGCGTAGACCAGGCCGATGGCTACACCTTC	CASSVDQADGYTF
TRBJ1-1	.	.	TRBV9	TGTGCCAGCAGCGTAGCCGGGGGTGGGAACACTGAAGCTTTCTTT	CASSVAGGGNTEAFF
TRBJ1-6	.	.	TRBV10-3	TGTGCATTCCGGGACACGGTTAATTCACCCCTCCACTTT	CAFRDTVNSPLHF
TRBJ2-2	.	.	TRBV6-5	TGTGCCAGCAGTCAAACAGGACCTAGGGAGCTGTTTTTT	CASSQTGPRELFF
TRBJ2-2	.	.	TRBV5-6	TGTGCCAGCAGGCTTGTTAGAACCGGGGAGCTGTTTTTT	CASRLVRTGELFF
TRBJ2-3	.	.	TRBV10-2	TGCGCCAGCAGTAGCGGCGTAGATACGCAGTATTTT	CASSSGVDTQYF
TRBJ1-1	.	.	TRBV5-1	TGCGCCAGCAGCTTGGTTCCAGCCGGGTCAGCGACTCTCAGTAGGGCTTTCTTT	CASSLVPAGSATLSRAFF
TRBJ2-7	.	TRBD2	TRBV9	TGTGCCAGCAGTGCGGGGGGAGAAACAGGCTACGAGCAGTACTTC	CASSAGGETGYEQYF
TRBJ1-1	.	.	TRBV19	TGTGCCAGCAAGAGGTACACTGAAGCTTTCTTT	CASKRYTEAFF
TRBJ2-3	.	.	TRBV6-5	TGTGCCAGCCACGAGGGGGGGGAAGCAGATACGCAGTATTTT	CASHEGGEADTQYF
TRBJ1-2	.	TRBD1	TRBV18	TGTGCCAGCTCCCCGGACAGGGGCTATGGCTACACCTTC	CASSPDRGYGYTF
TRBJ1-4	.	.	TRBV6-1	TGTGCCAGCAGTGAAGCGAAAGGTGGTTCAGGAAAACTGTTTTTT	CASSEAKGGSGKLFF
TRBJ1-1	.	TRBD1	TRBV6-4	TGTGCCAGCAGTGACCCCGGGACAGGGGCGACTTTCTTT	CASSDPGTGATFF
TRBJ2-3	once	TRBD2	TRBV6-4	TGTGCCAGCAGTATGCTAGCGGGGGGTCCCCCTACAGATACGCAGTATTTT	CASSMLAGGPPTDTQYF
TRBJ2-7	once	TRBD1	TRBV9	TGTGCCAGCAGCACAGGACAGGGGGTTTACGAGCAGTACTTC	CASSTGQGVYEQYF
TRBJ1-5	.	.	TRBV10-1	TGCGCCAGCAGTGAAATAATGGCAGAATGTGGCAATCAGCCCCAGCATTTT	CASSEIMAECGNQPQHF
TRBJ1-1	.	TRBD1	TRBV19	TGTGCCAGTAGACCTGGACAGGGGAGGAGGAACACTGAAGCTTTCTTT	CASRPGQGRRNTEAFF
TRBJ2-7	.	TRBD2	TRBV5-1	TGCGCCAGCAGTGTGGCGCGGGGGGGCCTCGAGCAGTACTTC	CASSVARGGLEQYF
TRBJ2-2	.	.	TRBV10-1	TGCGCCAGCAGTGAACAGGCGAACACCGGGGAGCTGTTTTTT	CASSEQANTGELFF
TRBJ1-5	once	.	TRBV9	TGTGCCAGCAGCTTCAGGGGAGGCAATCAGCCCCAGCATTTT	CASSFRGGNQPQHF
TRBJ2-2	few	.	TRBV7-3	TGTGCCAGCAGCGCTGTCGTGGGCCCCGGGGAGCTGTTTTTT	CASSAVVGPGELFF